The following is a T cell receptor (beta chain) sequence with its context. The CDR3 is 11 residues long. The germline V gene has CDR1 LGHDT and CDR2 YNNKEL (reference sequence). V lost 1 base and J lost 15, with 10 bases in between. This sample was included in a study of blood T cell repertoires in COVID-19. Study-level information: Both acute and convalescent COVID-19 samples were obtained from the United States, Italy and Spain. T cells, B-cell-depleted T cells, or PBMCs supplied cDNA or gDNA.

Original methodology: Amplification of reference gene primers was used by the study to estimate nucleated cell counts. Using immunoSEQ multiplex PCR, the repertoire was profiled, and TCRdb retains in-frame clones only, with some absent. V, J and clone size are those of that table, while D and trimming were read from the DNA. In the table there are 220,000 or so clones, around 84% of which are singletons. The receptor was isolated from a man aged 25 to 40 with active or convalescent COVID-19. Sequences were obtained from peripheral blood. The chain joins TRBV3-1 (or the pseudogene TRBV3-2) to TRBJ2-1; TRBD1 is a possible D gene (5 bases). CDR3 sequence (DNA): TGTGCCAGCAGCCAAGGGCAGGGATGGTTCTTC. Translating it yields CASSQGQGWFF.